These T cell receptor beta chains were read from a single sample in a study of siplizumab effects on memory and regulatory T cells. TCRdb keeps only in-frame clones here, not all; method: immunoSEQ multiplex PCR. Here the sample spans about 100,000 clones, about nine tenths being singletons. Sequencing was performed on non-Treg CD4+ T cells sorted from blood. The receptors come from a human donor in good health. Both conserved end residues are part of each CDR3. D genes are given only for firm matches. Size values are once, few and many counts, or a class for expanded clones, and some rows have none.

V	J	D	size	CDR3	DNA
TRBV28	TRBJ2-1	-	few	CASSSPGRGAYNEQFF	TGTGCCAGCAGTTCTCCGGGCCGAGGGGCCTATAATGAGCAGTTCTTC
TRBV7-3	TRBJ2-1	-	-	CASSATGLSYNEQFF	TGTGCCAGCAGCGCCACGGGCCTCTCCTACAATGAGCAGTTCTTC
TRBV5-1	TRBJ1-2	TRBD1	-	CASSLPGQGAYGYTF	TGCGCCAGCAGCCTACCGGGACAGGGGGCCTATGGCTACACCTTC
TRBV6-6	TRBJ1-4	-	-	CASNSRATNEKLFF	TGTGCCAGCAATTCACGGGCAACTAATGAAAAACTGTTTTTT
TRBV5-5	TRBJ2-2	TRBD2	-	CASSVFSGTNTGELFF	TGTGCCAGCAGCGTATTTAGCGGGACGAACACCGGGGAGCTGTTTTTT
TRBV18	TRBJ2-7	-	-	CASSQPGLGYEQYF	TGTGCCAGCTCACAGCCGGGACTGGGATACGAGCAGTACTTC
TRBV9	TRBJ1-4	-	-	CASSPSGVVDEKLFF	TGTGCCAGCAGCCCCTCAGGGGTGGTCGATGAAAAACTGTTTTTT
TRBV7-2	TRBJ2-7	TRBD2	-	CASSWTSSSSYEQYF	TGTGCCAGCAGTTGGACTAGCAGCAGCTCCTACGAGCAGTACTTC
TRBV4-3	TRBJ2-5	TRBD2	-	CASSQDIREGTQYF	TGCGCCAGCAGCCAAGATATCAGGGAGGGGACCCAGTACTTC
TRBV6-1	TRBJ2-7	-	-	CASSERGGDEQYF	TGTGCCAGCAGTGAAAGGGGCGGCGACGAGCAGTACTTC
TRBV18	TRBJ2-1	TRBD2	-	CASSPPTLAGTQFF	TGTGCCAGCTCACCACCCACCCTAGCGGGAACGCAGTTCTTC
TRBV6-1	TRBJ1-2	-	-	CASSEASRGYGYTF	TGTGCCAGCAGTGAAGCGTCGCGGGGCTATGGCTACACCTTC
TRBV29-1	TRBJ2-1	-	-	CSVLSVGEQFF	TGCAGCGTTCTTTCCGTTGGGGAGCAGTTCTTC
TRBV6-1	TRBJ1-5	TRBD1	-	CASSETTGGGQPQHF	TGTGCCAGCAGTGAAACTACAGGGGGCGGTCAGCCCCAGCATTTT
TRBV9	TRBJ2-3	-	-	CASSSERGAALF	TGTGCCAGCAGCTCTGAGAGGGGGGCGGCCCTGTTT
TRBV6-5	TRBJ2-1	-	-	CASSSHTPGAEQFF	TGTGCCAGCAGTTCCCACACCCCGGGGGCTGAGCAGTTCTTC
TRBV5-4	TRBJ2-5	-	-	CASSVIKETQYF	TGTGCCAGCAGTGTAATAAAAGAGACCCAGTACTTC
TRBV9	TRBJ1-1	-	-	CASSVGGRNTEAFF	TGTGCCAGCAGCGTAGGAGGGAGGAACACTGAAGCTTTCTTT
TRBV7-7	TRBJ2-5	-	-	CASSLSHGRQETQYF	TGTGCTAGCAGCTTAAGCCATGGTCGACAAGAGACCCAGTACTTC
TRBV2	TRBJ1-1	-	-	CASSEAVTPNTEAFF	TGTGCCAGCAGTGAAGCTGTAACACCGAACACTGAAGCTTTCTTT
TRBV7-9	TRBJ1-2	-	-	CASTPYRENNYGYTF	TGTGCCAGCACCCCCTACAGGGAAAATAACTATGGCTACACCTTC
TRBV4-1	TRBJ1-2	-	-	CASSQDSGERDPPYGYTF	TGCGCCAGCAGCCAAGATAGCGGGGAGAGGGACCCCCCCTATGGCTACACCTTC
TRBV6-6	TRBJ2-7	-	-	CASSFDYEQYF	TGTGCCAGCAGTTTTGATTACGAGCAGTACTTC
TRBV4-2	TRBJ1-2	-	-	CASSQDPGTYGYTF	TGTGCCAGCAGCCAAGACCCCGGGACCTATGGCTACACCTTC
TRBV28	TRBJ2-7	TRBD2	-	CASSSGRTSYEQYF	TGTGCCAGCAGTAGCGGGAGGACCTCCTACGAGCAGTACTTC
TRBV6-6	TRBJ2-7	-	-	CASTGGSYEQYF	TGTGCCAGCACGGGCGGCTCCTACGAGCAGTACTTC
TRBV28	TRBJ1-5	TRBD1	-	CASRDRDNQPQHF	TGTGCCAGCAGAGACAGGGACAATCAGCCCCAGCATTTT
TRBV5-4	TRBJ2-5	-	-	CASSLRQETETQYF	TGTGCCAGCAGCTTGAGACAAGAAACGGAGACCCAGTACTTC
TRBV11-2	TRBJ2-7	TRBD1	once	CASSFDRGYEQYF	TGTGCCAGCAGCTTCGACAGGGGATACGAGCAGTACTTC
TRBV19	TRBJ2-7	TRBD1	-	CASSRGSSYEQYF	TGTGCCAGTAGCAGGGGGAGCTCCTACGAGCAGTACTTC
TRBV5-1	TRBJ2-3	-	-	CASSQSTDTQYF	TGCGCCAGCAGCCAATCCACAGATACGCAGTATTTT
TRBV30	TRBJ1-1	-	once	CASNFGGTEAFF	TGTGCCTCAAATTTCGGGGGCACTGAAGCTTTCTTT
TRBV7-2	TRBJ2-1	TRBD2	-	CASSSWGTSSANEQFF	TGTGCCAGCAGCTCATGGGGGACTAGCAGTGCCAATGAGCAGTTCTTC
TRBV29-1	TRBJ1-1	TRBD1	once	CSVGGGQGTVPEAFF	TGCAGCGTTGGGGGAGGGCAGGGGACAGTCCCTGAAGCTTTCTTT
TRBV30	TRBJ2-2	-	-	CAWSGGDITGELFF	TGTGCCTGGAGTGGAGGGGACATCACCGGGGAGCTGTTTTTT
TRBV9	TRBJ2-1	TRBD2	-	CASSLRTSGSNEQFF	TGTGCCAGCAGCCTCCGGACTAGCGGGAGTAATGAGCAGTTCTTC
TRBV19	TRBJ2-7	-	-	CASSPLGGYEQYF	TGTGCCAGTAGTCCCCTCGGGGGCTACGAGCAGTACTTC
TRBV27	TRBJ2-7	-	-	CASRRSSYEQYF	TGTGCCAGCAGAAGGAGCTCCTACGAGCAGTACTTC
TRBV19	TRBJ2-7	TRBD1	once	CASRRTGSSYEQYF	TGTGCCAGTAGGAGGACAGGGAGCTCCTACGAGCAGTACTTC
TRBV4-3	TRBJ1-4	-	-	CASSAKGRANEKLFF	TGCGCCAGCAGCGCCAAAGGCAGGGCGAACGAAAAACTGTTTTTT
TRBV28	TRBJ2-1	-	-	CASSLGSTGWRDGNEQFF	TGTGCCAGCAGTTTAGGGTCCACAGGGTGGCGGGACGGCAATGAGCAGTTCTTC
TRBV7-2	TRBJ2-1	TRBD2	-	CASSPRLVAGSIEQFF	TGTGCCAGCAGCCCTCGTCTTGTAGCGGGGAGTATTGAGCAGTTCTTC
TRBV9	TRBJ1-1	-	-	CASRQKGVREAFF	TGTGCCAGCAGGCAAAAGGGGGTCCGTGAAGCTTTCTTT
TRBV19	TRBJ2-5	TRBD2	-	CATQTSGIAETQYF	TGTGCCACTCAGACTAGCGGGATTGCCGAGACCCAGTACTTC
TRBV7-3	TRBJ2-7	TRBD1	-	CASSLDSGTAYEQYF	TGTGCCAGCAGCTTAGATTCCGGGACAGCCTACGAGCAGTACTTC
TRBV23-1	TRBJ1-2	-	few	CATRGTLGANYGYTF	TGCGCCACCCGGGGGACTCTTGGCGCTAACTATGGCTACACCTTC
TRBV7-2	TRBJ2-3	TRBD2	-	CASSLTGTSGSTDTQYF	TGTGCCAGCAGCTTAACGGGGACTAGCGGAAGCACAGATACGCAGTATTTT
TRBV30	TRBJ1-1	-	-	CAWSVTASTEAFF	TGTGCCTGGAGTGTAACAGCCAGCACTGAAGCTTTCTTT
TRBV19	TRBJ1-3	TRBD1	-	CASSGTAGNTIYF	TGTGCCAGTAGCGGGACAGCTGGAAACACCATATATTTT
TRBV6-5	TRBJ1-5	-	-	CASSYRGDQPQHF	TGTGCCAGCAGTTACCGGGGGGATCAGCCCCAGCATTTT
TRBV5-1	TRBJ2-7	TRBD1	-	CASSTGGATYEQYF	TGCGCCAGCAGCACAGGGGGCGCGACGTACGAGCAGTACTTC
TRBV28	TRBJ2-5	TRBD2	-	CASSFSGGDNQETQYF	TGTGCCAGCAGTTTCTCCGGGGGGGATAACCAAGAGACCCAGTACTTC
TRBV19	TRBJ1-3	TRBD1	-	CASEDRERNTIYF	TGTGCCAGTGAGGACAGGGAGAGAAACACCATATATTTT